What follows are 30 T cell receptor beta chains derived from one specimen sequenced in a study of T-cell reconstitution after alpha-beta-depleted transplantation in children. Preparing the TCRbeta library involved the use of unique molecular identifiers. TCRdb redid the calling of the PCR reads with MiXCR, one entry per CDR3 protein. Counted here are around 670,000 distinct CDR3 sequences, approximately 14% occurring once; the ten biggest clones make up 0.79%. Sequences were derived from PBMCs, sampled before TCRalphabeta/CD19-depleted stem cell transplant. These receptors originate from a girl aged 2-15 years with congenital amegakaryocytic thrombocytopenia, due to receive a stem cell transplant.

This clonotype was counted many times. The chain uses TRBV6-1 and TRBJ1-1; TRBD1 is a possible D gene (6 bases). Trimming stripped 8 bases from V and 0 bases from J, with 10 bases between. Germline CDR1 MNHNS, CDR2 SASEGT. This CDR3 comprises 13 residues. The CDR3 spells CASRQVMNTEAFF. CDR3 DNA: TGTGCCAGCCGACAGGTCATGAACACTGAAGCTTTCTTT.

This clonotype was found many times. V gene TRBV18 combines with J gene TRBJ1-1; 9 bases align to TRBD1. The V gene end was trimmed by 6 bases and the J gene end by 7 bases; junction bases not matched to a gene: 9. The CDR3 is 14 amino acids. Germline V gene data show CDR1 as KGHSH and CDR2 as LQKENI. CDR3 amino acids: CASSQRQGENEAFF. CDR3 coding DNA: TGTGCCAGCTCGCAACGACAGGGGGAGAATGAAGCTTTCTTT.

This sequence joins TRBV10-3 and TRBJ1-2, with D possibly TRBD1 on 6 matching bases. The CDR3 extends over 15 amino acids. Germline CDR1 is ENHRY and CDR2 is SYGVKD. The V gene lost 10 bases and the J gene lost 4 bases, with 22 bases spanning the gap. The CDR3 DNA reads as TGTGCCACCCAACCCAAAGCAGGGGCGACCTATGGCTACACCTTC. Encoded protein: CATQPKAGATYGYTF.

This clonotype was detected only a few times. This sequence joins TRBV12-3 or TRBV12-4 and TRBJ2-5, with 12 bases identical to TRBD1. The junction had 11 bases not matched to a gene; V was cut back by 5 bases and J by 4 bases. The CDR3 is 17 residues long. The CDR3 DNA reads as TGTGCCAGCAGTGTAGTTCCGGGACAGGGGGCGGGAGAGACCCAGTACTTC. This sequence encodes CASSVVPGQGAGETQYF.

This clonotype has at least ten counts. The chain links TRBV29-1 to TRBJ2-1, with TRBD1 matching over 9 bases. Germline V lookup: CDR1 SQVTM, CDR2 ANQGSEA. The CDR3 length is 15 residues. V was pared by 5 bases and J by 6 bases, with 11 bases of the junction left unmatched. The CDR3, as DNA: TGCAGCGTTATCCCCTGGGACAGGGTAATCAATGAGCAGTTCTTC. Its protein is CSVIPWDRVINEQFF.

This clonotype has at least ten counts. The chain uses TRBV20-1 and TRBJ2-7; the D gene is possibly TRBD1 (5 bases). CDR1 and CDR2 from the germline V gene are DFQATT and SNEGSKA (reference sequence). This CDR3 has 14 amino acids. V was cut by 2 bases and J by 0 bases, with 11 bases left in between. CDR3 sequence (DNA): TGCAGTGCTAGAAAGACAGCTTACTCCTACGAGCAGTACTTC. This gives the protein CSARKTAYSYEQYF.

Only one count was recorded for this clonotype. Just one base apart from a much larger clone, this may be a read error. The genes are TRBV20-1 and TRBJ1-1; D is possibly TRBD1 (6 bases). The CDR3 is 12 amino acids. CDR1 and CDR2 (germline): DFQATT, SNEGSKA (reference sequence). CDR3 DNA: TGCAATGCTCTACAGGGAGAAACTGAAGCTTTCTTT. Amino acid sequence: CNALQGETEAFF.

This clonotype was counted at least ten times. This chain links TRBV6-1 with TRBJ2-5; D possibly matches TRBD1 or TRBD2 (5 bases each). The CDR3 length is 15 residues. Trimming took off 1 base at V and 0 bases at J, with 9 bases between the two ends. Per germline, CDR1 MNHNS and CDR2 SASEGT. The CDR3 region is CASSEVWGNQETQYF. The CDR3 nucleotides are TGTGCCAGCAGTGAAGTGTGGGGGAACCAAGAGACCCAGTACTTC.

This clonotype was observed many times. The chain uses TRBV5-1 and TRBJ1-5; D remains ambiguous. The germline CDR1 and CDR2 sequences are SGHRS and YFSETQ. Trimming removed 2 bases at V and 7 bases at J, with 16 bases between. This CDR3 is 15 amino acids long. The CDR3 nucleotides are TGCGCCAGCAGCTTAGGCGTAGGTGGTGAGCAGCCCCAGCATTTT. Amino acid sequence: CASSLGVGGEQPQHF.

This clonotype was seen ten or more times. V gene TRBV28 combines with J gene TRBJ2-7, with D unresolved. The CDR3 is 15 residues long. In germline, CDR1 is MDHEN, CDR2 SYDVKM. V lost 8 bases to trimming and J lost 2 bases, with 19 bases between them. The CDR3 region is CASRPSSSLPYEQYF. The CDR3 region has the DNA TGTGCCAGCCGCCCCAGTTCTTCGCTTCCCTACGAGCAGTACTTC.

This clonotype was seen only a few times. J is TRBJ2-3 and V is TRBV28; D uncertain. The CDR3 spans 12 residues. V shed 6 bases and J shed 4 bases, with 8 bases lying between them. Per the germline V gene, CDR1 is MDHEN and CDR2 is SYDVKM. The CDR3 sequence: CASRKGPDTQYF. As DNA, the CDR3 is TGTGCCAGCAGAAAGGGCCCAGATACGCAGTATTTT.

This clonotype has just a few counts. V usage is TRBV29-1 and J usage is TRBJ2-7; no reliable D call. The CDR3 is 13 amino acids. Germline V gene sequence: CDR1 SQVTM, CDR2 ANQGSEA. Deletions cut 5 bases from V and 5 bases from J, with 16 bases between. The CDR3 nucleotides are TGCAGCGTTCGCGGCCTTAGTGTAGACGAGCAGTACTTC. Translation gives CSVRGLSVDEQYF.

The chain employs TRBV29-1 and TRBJ2-7; D might be TRBD2 (6 bases). Germline CDR1 SQVTM, CDR2 ANQGSEA. With 7 bases removed from V and 5 bases from J, the gap between germline ends came to 18 bases. The CDR3 totals 13 residues. CDR3 in DNA: TGCAGCGCGGCACTAGCCCAAGGGAACGAGCAGTACTTC. Amino acid sequence: CSAALAQGNEQYF.

The V call is TRBV10-3, the J call TRBJ2-2, with D perhaps matching TRBD1 or TRBD2 (5 bases each). V lost 3 bases and J 0 bases, leaving 17 bases between the germline ends. The CDR3 runs 18 residues. Germline lookup yields CDR1 ENHRY and CDR2 SYGVKD. In nucleotides, the CDR3 is TGTGCCATCAGTGAAGGCCCCGAAGGGACGGCGAACACCGGGGAGCTGTTTTTT. Translating it yields CAISEGPEGTANTGELFF.

This clonotype was seen repeatedly, ten times or more. V and J are TRBV7-9 and TRBJ2-1; tentative D call: TRBD2 (5 bases). From germline, CDR1 is SEHNR and CDR2 FQNEAQ (reference sequence). This CDR3 spans 14 amino acids. Trimming removed 4 bases from V and 6 bases from J, with 13 bases in between. This chain's CDR3 is CASSSSLRGNEQFF. As DNA, the CDR3 is TGTGCCAGCAGCTCGTCGTTACGGGGCAATGAGCAGTTCTTC.

The J gene is TRBJ2-1, the V gene TRBV5-6; D is possibly TRBD2 (7 bases). V was cut by 4 bases and J by 3 bases, with 14 bases left in between. Per germline, CDR1 SGHDT and CDR2 YYEEEE. This CDR3 contains 15 residues. Written as DNA, the CDR3 is TGTGCCAGCAGCGATGGGGGAGGGGGCTACAATGAGCAGTTCTTC. Translation gives CASSDGGGGYNEQFF. The full variable domain, in which reference TRBV5-6 and TRBJ2-1 provide the parts outside the CDR3, is DAGVTQSPTHLIKTRGQQVTLRCSPKSGHDTVSWYQQALGQGPQFIFQYYEEEERQRGNFPDRFSGHQFPNYSSELNVNALLLGDSALYLCASSDGGGGYNEQFFGPGTRLTVL.

This clonotype has a handful of counts. One junction end disagrees with the germline gene, perhaps due to a read error. The rearrangement links TRBV27 to TRBJ1-2; perhaps TRBD1 as D (6 bases). The V gene's germline CDR1 is MNHEY and CDR2 SMNVEV (reference sequence). The CDR3 is made up of 13 amino acids. CDR3 in DNA: TGTGCCAGCAGTTCTTTAGGGGGACGACAGGCCTACTTC. Translation: CASSSLGGRQAYF.

The rearrangement joins TRBV20-1 to TRBJ2-1; a weak D match, TRBD1 (5 bases). Trimming pared 3 bases from V and 5 bases from J, leaving 14 bases between. The germline V gene has CDR1 DFQATT and CDR2 SNEGSKA (reference sequence). CDR3 length equals 14 residues. The CDR3 nucleotides are TGCAGTGCTAGTCCAGGGTTGGGCGACAATGAGCAGTTCTTC. Its protein product is CSASPGLGDNEQFF.

This clonotype was seen repeatedly, ten times or more. The chain carries TRBV6-4 and TRBJ2-3, with 7 bases fitting TRBD1. This CDR3 comprises 14 residues. Germline V gene sequence: CDR1 MRHNA, CDR2 SNTAGT. With 2 bases clipped from V and 3 bases from J, the junction kept 2 bases outside the gene matches. CDR3 sequence reads: CASSDGTETDTQYF. CDR3 in DNA: TGTGCCAGCAGTGACGGGACAGAGACAGATACGCAGTATTTT.

This clonotype came up many times. The rearrangement joins TRBV7-8 to TRBJ2-1; 10 bases align to TRBD2. V was pared by 5 bases and J by 8 bases, with 15 bases of the junction left unmatched. This CDR3 is built from 17 residues. Germline-derived CDR1 and CDR2 are SGHVS and FQNEAQ. CDR3 DNA sequence: TGTGCCAGCAGCCTACGCTCGGGGCTAGCGGGAGTCTATGAGCAGTTCTTC. Residues: CASSLRSGLAGVYEQFF.

This clonotype was observed many times. V is TRBV9 and J is TRBJ2-4; no clear D gene. Trimming removed 4 bases from V and 6 bases from J, with 14 bases in between. Germline values: CDR1 SGDLS, CDR2 YYNGEE. The CDR3 loop spans 14 amino acids. The DNA for the CDR3 is TGTGCCAGCAGCCTCGACGGCGGTACAAACATTCAGTACTTC. It translates to CASSLDGGTNIQYF.

This clonotype was seen repeatedly, ten times or more. The chain carries TRBV7-7 and TRBJ2-1; possible D gene TRBD2, 6 bases. The V and J ends lost 5 bases and 5 bases respectively, with 19 bases between them. CDR1 is SSHAT and CDR2 is FNYEAQ in the germline V gene (reference sequence). The CDR3 loop spans 16 amino acids. The CDR3 nucleotides are TGTGCCAGCAGCCCCCTTCCGCTAGCGAGAAACAATGAGCAGTTCTTC. It translates to CASSPLPLARNNEQFF.

This clonotype has a count of ten or more. J is TRBJ2-3 and V is TRBV4-1, with 13 nucleotides matching TRBD2. Germline lookup yields CDR1 MGHRA and CDR2 YSYEKL. V was pared by 4 bases and J by 0 bases, with 13 bases of the junction left unmatched. The CDR3 is 20 amino acids. Here the CDR3 reads CASSRGLAGEPPPSTDTQYF. CDR3 coding DNA: TGCGCCAGCAGCCGCGGACTAGCGGGAGAACCACCGCCCAGCACAGATACGCAGTATTTT.

This clonotype was recorded at least ten times. This rearrangement joins TRBV12-3 or TRBV12-4 to TRBJ1-5; unclear D gene. V was pared by 10 bases and J by 4 bases, with 11 bases between. The CDR3 is made up of 12 amino acids. The CDR3 region has the DNA TGTGCCACCCGTGGGCCGAATCAGCCCCAGCATTTT. Encoded protein: CATRGPNQPQHF.

In its sample, this clonotype was seen a few times. This rearrangement joins TRBV28 to TRBJ2-3; 11 nucleotides align to TRBD2. Germline V lookup: CDR1 MDHEN, CDR2 SYDVKM. The CDR3 runs 16 residues. V gave up 5 bases and J gave up 5 bases; unmatched junction bases: 9. The CDR3 nucleotides read TGTGCCAGCAGTCCCGTTCGGCTAGCGGGAGGAGATACGCAGTATTTT. Protein product: CASSPVRLAGGDTQYF.

The gene calls are TRBV3-1 and TRBJ2-3; the D gene is possibly TRBD2 (6 bases). Trimming pared 2 bases from V and 2 bases from J, leaving 17 bases between. The CDR3 is made up of 17 amino acids. Looked up from germline, CDR1 is LGHDT and CDR2 is YNNKEL (reference sequence). CDR3 protein: CASSQSYRDSSTDTQYF. The CDR3 bases are TGTGCCAGCAGCCAATCTTACCGGGACTCTTCCACAGATACGCAGTATTTT.

Note on this clonotype: A much larger clone lies one base from this, so it may be a read error. The chain recombines TRBV7-9 with TRBJ1-1; D possibly corresponds to TRBD1 (5 bases). The CDR3 spans 14 residues. CDR1 is SEHNR and CDR2 is FQNEAQ in the germline V gene (reference sequence). CDR3 in amino acids: CASSLARDHTAAFF. The CDR3 nucleotides are TGTGCCAGCAGCTTAGCCAGGGATCACACTGCAGCTTTCTTT.

This clonotype appeared many times. This chain connects TRBV6-1 to TRBJ2-4; D gene uncertain. Germline CDR1 is MNHNS and CDR2 is SASEGT. V dropped 6 bases and J dropped 1 base, with 10 bases sitting between them. This CDR3 spans 14 amino acids. As DNA, the CDR3 is TGTGCCAGCAGCCGACCGACGGCCAAAAACATTCAGTACTTC. This encodes CASSRPTAKNIQYF.

This clonotype was seen more than once but under ten times. The V and J genes are TRBV11-2 and TRBJ2-1, with TRBD2 matching 7 bases. The V and J ends lost 4 bases and 7 bases, in that order; junction bases with no gene match: 16. CDR3 length: 17 residues. Germline values: CDR1 SGHAT, CDR2 FQNNGV. The CDR3 bases are TGTGCCAGCAGCTCCCCCCTCTTTGCGGGAGAGGTAAATGAGCAGTTCTTC. This sequence encodes CASSSPLFAGEVNEQFF.

This clonotype was observed a few times. The chain couples TRBV29-1 to TRBJ1-1; a possible D gene is TRBD1 (5 bases). Trimming stripped 7 bases from V and 5 bases from J, with 14 bases between. CDR1 and CDR2 (germline): SQVTM, ANQGSEA. The CDR3 contains 12 residues. In DNA, the CDR3 is TGCAGCGCGGGGGACTACAGGACTGAAGCTTTCTTT. Translated, it gives CSAGDYRTEAFF.